This is a list of T cell receptor beta chains from one sample in a study of glioma-infiltrating T cells. TCRdb reanalysed the multiplex PCR reads using MiXCR and keeps one entry per CDR3 protein. The data contain some 85,000 distinct CDR3 sequences, around a quarter of them seen just once; the ten biggest clones take up approximately 6.7%. The sequenced sample was glioma tissue, nonneoplastic brain tissue, or PBMCs (not recorded which). These receptors were obtained from a human donor with low-grade glioma or glioblastoma, undergoing nonglioma brain surgery, or in good health (not recorded which). CDR3s include the opening cysteine and the closing phenylalanine or tryptophan. The order of the fields is V gene, J gene, D gene, clone size, CDR3 DNA, CDR3 protein. The D gene is left open where the match is weak. Clone size appears in some rows only: once, few, many, or a class for an expanded clone.

V gene: TRBV30; J gene: TRBJ2-7; D gene: -; clone size: once; CDR3 DNA: TGTGCCTGGACCCATGGGGCCGAGCAGTACTTC; CDR3 protein: CAWTHGAEQYF
V gene: TRBV3-1; J gene: TRBJ1-4; D gene: -; clone size: many; CDR3 DNA: TGTGCCAGCAACACAAAAGGGACTAATGAAAAACTGTTTTTT; CDR3 protein: CASNTKGTNEKLFF
V gene: TRBV11-2; J gene: TRBJ1-3; D gene: -; clone size: few; CDR3 DNA: TGTGCCAGCAGCTTACGCGGGCCTGGAAACACCATATATTTT; CDR3 protein: CASSLRGPGNTIYF
V gene: TRBV7-9; J gene: TRBJ1-2; D gene: -; clone size: -; CDR3 DNA: TGTGCCAGCAGCCTAGGGACGCCAAACTATGGCTACACCTTC; CDR3 protein: CASSLGTPNYGYTF
V gene: TRBV6-6; J gene: TRBJ2-5; D gene: -; clone size: many; CDR3 DNA: TGTGCCAGCAGTTACTCACAGGTCGCAGAGACCCAGTACTTC; CDR3 protein: CASSYSQVAETQYF
V gene: TRBV19; J gene: TRBJ1-6; D gene: -; clone size: few; CDR3 DNA: TGTGCCAGTAGAGTTCGACCGGAGAGTAATTCACCCCTCCACTTT; CDR3 protein: CASRVRPESNSPLHF
V gene: TRBV19; J gene: TRBJ2-1; D gene: TRBD1; clone size: -; CDR3 DNA: TGTGCCAGTAGTGTACCGGGACAGGGGGCCTACGAGCAGTTCTTC; CDR3 protein: CASSVPGQGAYEQFF
V gene: TRBV2; J gene: TRBJ2-3; D gene: -; clone size: many; CDR3 DNA: TGTGCCAGCAGTCCCGAGGCAGCCCCCACAGATACGCAGTATTTT; CDR3 protein: CASSPEAAPTDTQYF
V gene: TRBV6-1; J gene: TRBJ1-1; D gene: -; clone size: -; CDR3 DNA: TGTGCCAGCGGCAACTTGATGGGGACTGAAGCTTTCTTT; CDR3 protein: CASGNLMGTEAFF
V gene: TRBV20-1; J gene: TRBJ2-1; D gene: TRBD2; clone size: many; CDR3 DNA: TGCAGTGCCCGCCGCGGGACTAGCTCCTACAATGAGCAGTTCTTC; CDR3 protein: CSARRGTSSYNEQFF
V gene: TRBV4-1; J gene: TRBJ1-5; D gene: -; clone size: few; CDR3 DNA: TGCGCCAGCAGCCAAGATAGGCTCTTCAATCAGCCCCAGCATTTT; CDR3 protein: CASSQDRLFNQPQHF
V gene: TRBV6-2/TRBV6-3; J gene: TRBJ1-6; D gene: -; clone size: medium-sized; CDR3 DNA: TGTGCCAGCAGCGACAGGCCGCCCCTCCACTTT; CDR3 protein: CASSDRPPLHF
V gene: TRBV7-9; J gene: TRBJ2-7; D gene: -; clone size: -; CDR3 DNA: TGTGCCAGCAGCTATGGTAAAGGGATATTGGGCAGCTACGAGCAGTACTTC; CDR3 protein: CASSYGKGILGSYEQYF
V gene: TRBV4-1; J gene: TRBJ2-7; D gene: -; clone size: many; CDR3 DNA: TGCGCCAGCAGCCAAGATAGGAGGACTGACTACGAGCAGTACTTC; CDR3 protein: CASSQDRRTDYEQYF
V gene: TRBV5-1; J gene: TRBJ2-6; D gene: -; clone size: -; CDR3 DNA: TGCGCCAGCAGCCCGAACTCTGGGGCCAACGTCCTGACTTTC; CDR3 protein: CASSPNSGANVLTF
V gene: TRBV10-2; J gene: TRBJ2-1; D gene: TRBD2; clone size: -; CDR3 DNA: TGCGCCAGCAGGACTAGCGGGAGAGGCGATGAGCAGTTCTTC; CDR3 protein: CASRTSGRGDEQFF
V gene: TRBV2; J gene: TRBJ2-7; D gene: TRBD1; clone size: -; CDR3 DNA: TGTGCCGGCAGTGACCTAAGACAGGGGTCCTACGAGCAGTACTTC; CDR3 protein: CAGSDLRQGSYEQYF
V gene: TRBV4-2; J gene: TRBJ2-1; D gene: -; clone size: -; CDR3 DNA: TGTGCCAGCGGACTGTCCGGACTGGATTACAATGAGCAGTTCTTC; CDR3 protein: CASGLSGLDYNEQFF
V gene: TRBV2; J gene: TRBJ2-5; D gene: -; clone size: -; CDR3 DNA: TGTGCCAGCAGTGAGGACGGACCTTCGGCCCAGTACTTC; CDR3 protein: CASSEDGPSAQYF
V gene: TRBV20-1; J gene: TRBJ2-7; D gene: TRBD2; clone size: many; CDR3 DNA: TGCAGTGCTAGAGATGGGGGGGAACCCCCCTACGAGCAGTACTTC; CDR3 protein: CSARDGGEPPYEQYF
V gene: TRBV10-3; J gene: TRBJ1-1; D gene: -; clone size: many; CDR3 DNA: TGTGCCATCCACCCTGGGGGGGGAAGCGTGAACACTGAAGCTTTCTTT; CDR3 protein: CAIHPGGGSVNTEAFF
V gene: TRBV3-1; J gene: TRBJ2-7; D gene: -; clone size: -; CDR3 DNA: TGTGCCAGCAGTGGTTATCGGGACTACGAGCAGTACTTC; CDR3 protein: CASSGYRDYEQYF
V gene: TRBV5-1; J gene: TRBJ1-1; D gene: -; clone size: -; CDR3 DNA: TGCGCCAGCAGCTTCGGCTGGGCCCGAATGAACACTGAAGCTTTCTTT; CDR3 protein: CASSFGWARMNTEAFF
V gene: TRBV12-3/TRBV12-4; J gene: TRBJ1-1; D gene: TRBD1; clone size: few; CDR3 DNA: TGTGCCAGCAGTCCCCGACAGGGGGTAAACACTGAAGCTTTCTTT; CDR3 protein: CASSPRQGVNTEAFF
V gene: TRBV7-9; J gene: TRBJ2-1; D gene: TRBD1; clone size: many; CDR3 DNA: TGTGCCAGCAGCTTAAAGGAGACAGGGAAAAATGAGCAGTTCTTC; CDR3 protein: CASSLKETGKNEQFF
V gene: TRBV11-2; J gene: TRBJ2-5; D gene: -; clone size: -; CDR3 DNA: TGTGCCAGCAGCTTAGATGGCAGCCCCCCAGAGACCCAGTACTTC; CDR3 protein: CASSLDGSPPETQYF
V gene: TRBV10-2; J gene: TRBJ1-6; D gene: -; clone size: few; CDR3 DNA: TGCGCCAGCAGATGGGGGGGGGAAGAAGGTTCACCCCTCCACTTT; CDR3 protein: CASRWGGEEGSPLHF
V gene: TRBV19; J gene: TRBJ2-3; D gene: TRBD2; clone size: -; CDR3 DNA: TGTGCCAGTAGTAGGCTAGCGGGAGGGCGGGCAGATACGCAGTATTTT; CDR3 protein: CASSRLAGGRADTQYF
V gene: TRBV29-1; J gene: TRBJ1-2; D gene: TRBD1; clone size: -; CDR3 DNA: TGCAGCGTTGAAGATTCGGTGAAGGACAGGTTCACCTATGGCTACACCTTC; CDR3 protein: CSVEDSVKDRFTYGYTF
V gene: TRBV3-1; J gene: TRBJ2-3; D gene: -; clone size: many; CDR3 DNA: TGTGCCAGCAGCCAAGCGGGCACAGATACGCAGTATTTT; CDR3 protein: CASSQAGTDTQYF
V gene: TRBV12-3/TRBV12-4; J gene: TRBJ1-5; D gene: -; clone size: few; CDR3 DNA: TGTGCCAGCAGTCGACAGGTCTCAATCAATCAGCCCCAGCATTTT; CDR3 protein: CASSRQVSINQPQHF
V gene: TRBV29-1; J gene: TRBJ2-7; D gene: TRBD1; clone size: many; CDR3 DNA: TGCAGCGTCGGACAGGGGACCGGTCCTTACGAGCAGTACTTC; CDR3 protein: CSVGQGTGPYEQYF
V gene: TRBV6-2/TRBV6-3; J gene: TRBJ2-5; D gene: -; clone size: many; CDR3 DNA: TGTGCCAGCAGTTATATGTCGTTGACTTCAGAGACCCAGTACTTC; CDR3 protein: CASSYMSLTSETQYF
V gene: TRBV24-1; J gene: TRBJ2-2; D gene: TRBD1; clone size: many; CDR3 DNA: TGTGCCACCAGTCACCCGACAGGGGTCAACACCGGGGAGCTGTTTTTT; CDR3 protein: CATSHPTGVNTGELFF
V gene: TRBV18; J gene: TRBJ2-7; D gene: TRBD1; clone size: many; CDR3 DNA: TGTGCCAGCTCACTGTGGGACAGACTGGGGGAGCAGTACTTC; CDR3 protein: CASSLWDRLGEQYF
V gene: TRBV6-1; J gene: TRBJ1-1; D gene: -; clone size: medium-sized; CDR3 DNA: TGTGCCAGCAGTGTTGGCGCTGAAGCTTTCTTT; CDR3 protein: CASSVGAEAFF
V gene: TRBV29-1; J gene: TRBJ1-5; D gene: -; clone size: few; CDR3 DNA: TGCAGCGTTGGTCGGGGGGCAGGTCAGCCCCAGCATTTT; CDR3 protein: CSVGRGAGQPQHF
V gene: TRBV6-2/TRBV6-3; J gene: TRBJ2-5; D gene: -; clone size: many; CDR3 DNA: TGTGCCAGCAGCGGACATACACAAGAGACCCAGTACTTC; CDR3 protein: CASSGHTQETQYF
V gene: TRBV5-1; J gene: TRBJ1-5; D gene: TRBD1; clone size: -; CDR3 DNA: TGCGCCAGCAGCTTGGCCCCAGGGGGCAACAATCAGCCCCAGCATTTT; CDR3 protein: CASSLAPGGNNQPQHF
V gene: TRBV11-2; J gene: TRBJ2-7; D gene: -; clone size: many; CDR3 DNA: TGTGCCAGCAGCTCCTGGACAGTATCCTACGAGCAGTACTTC; CDR3 protein: CASSSWTVSYEQYF
V gene: TRBV27; J gene: TRBJ2-4; D gene: -; clone size: many; CDR3 DNA: TGTGCCAGCAGTTTTGGGCCATCTGGGGCCAAAAACATTCAGTACTTC; CDR3 protein: CASSFGPSGAKNIQYF
V gene: TRBV6-1; J gene: TRBJ2-5; D gene: TRBD1; clone size: -; CDR3 DNA: TGTGCCGGCACCGCAGCTGGGACAGGGTCTGAGACCCAGTACTTC; CDR3 protein: CAGTAAGTGSETQYF
V gene: TRBV19; J gene: TRBJ2-7; D gene: -; clone size: -; CDR3 DNA: TGTGCCAGTAGTATAGACTTCGGGGCAGTCTCCTACGAGCAGTACTTC; CDR3 protein: CASSIDFGAVSYEQYF